This T cell receptor (beta chain) was found in a study of OX40 agonist ivuxolimab in advanced cancers. Looking at the study overall: Six ivuxolimab dose levels, 0.01 to 10 mg/kg, were given intravenously every 2 weeks.

Blood got drawn at baseline, again on cycle 4 day 1, and then on cycle 7 day 1. Libraries were prepared by immunoSEQ multiplex PCR; TCRdb keeps only in-frame clonotypes and omits some of them. The data show tens of thousands of clones, 80% to 90% seen once. This CDR3 is 13 amino acids long. V shed 5 bases and J shed 6 bases, with 8 bases lying between them. CDR1 and CDR2 from the germline V gene are MDHEN and SYDVKM. Study observations and caveats: Expanded clones belonging to CD8+ T cells outnumbered, on average, those of CD4+. Partial responders at 0.1-3.0 mg/kg showed near-lowest clonal expansion.

Concerning this clone: Its antigen is as yet unknown.

Source: CD4+ or CD8+ T cells sorted from blood, taken in a trial of the OX40 agonist ivuxolimab. This sequence was found in an adult with an advanced solid tumor such as melanoma, head and neck, liver or kidney cancer. V gene TRBV28 combines with J gene TRBJ2-6, with D possibly TRBD2 on 5 matching bases. CDR3 loop: CASSRTAANVLTF. For the CDR3, the DNA is TGTGCCAGCAGTCGGACTGCGGCCAACGTCCTGACTTTC. Looking up the rest from reference TRBV28 and TRBJ2-6 gives the full variable domain: DVKVTQSSRYLVKRTGEKVFLECVQDMDHENMFWYRQDPGLGLRLIYFSYDVKMKEKGDIPEGYSVSREKKERFSLILESASTNQTSMYLCASSRTAANVLTFGAGSRLTVL.